These 22 T cell receptor beta chains came from one sample sequenced in a study of metastatic and nonmetastatic thyroid tumors. TCRdb reprocessed the PCR reads via MiXCR. The sample records about 1,900 clones, approximately 11% being singletons. Thyroid surgery took place with no prior treatment in any patient. Specimen: tumor tissue. The origin of the receptors is a female donor with papillary thyroid cancer or a benign thyroid nodule (not recorded which). Some clones in this sample may be carry-over from other donors' samples.

This clone qualifies as medium-sized. An end of the junction does not agree with germline; a read error may underlie this. The sample holds other DNA sequences that translate to the same CDR3. This chain connects TRBV6-1 to TRBJ2-5; either TRBD1 or TRBD2 may fit D (5 bases each). This CDR3 is 13 amino acids long. Germline V gene sequence: CDR1 MNHNS, CDR2 SASEGT. The CDR3, as DNA: TGTGCCAGCGGGAGTGGTGCCAGGGAGACTCAGTACTTC. Amino acids: CASGSGARETQYF.

A few counts support this clone. At one boundary the junction diverges from the germline segment, which might be a read error. The chain's CDR3 is CVLETSYEQYF. Here the CDR3 DNA reads TGCGTCCTGGAAACCTCCTACGAGCAGTACTTC. This chain uses TRBV28 with TRBJ2-7; D remains unclear. The CDR3 sequence is 11 residues long. Germline values: CDR1 MDHEN, CDR2 SYDVKM.

This clone rates as medium-sized (0.01 to 0.1%). This may arise from a read error, as a much more abundant clone is one base away. Other DNA sequences in the sample encode the same CDR3. The chain carries TRBV6-1 and TRBJ2-3; D is perhaps TRBD2 (6 bases). V was shortened by 1 base and J by 5 bases, with 13 bases between the two germline ends. Germline assignment: CDR1 MNHNS and CDR2 SASEGT. The CDR3 has 15 amino acids. The CDR3 spells CASSEVEGPGDTQYF. For the CDR3, the DNA is TGTGCCAGCAGTGAAGTGGAGGGGCCGGGAGATACGCAGTATTTT.

By share, this clone counts as large. V is TRBV6-1 and J is TRBJ2-7; D gene uncertain. Trimming left V 6 bases short and J 0 bases short, with 9 bases between. The CDR3 sequence is 13 residues long. CDR1 is MNHNS and CDR2 is SASEGT in the germline V gene. The CDR3 DNA is TGTGCCAGCAGGTTCAGGATCTCCTACGAGCAGTACTTC. It yields the protein CASRFRISYEQYF.

This clone was detected many times. The genes are TRBV14 and TRBJ2-3; tentative D call: TRBD1 (5 bases). CDR1 SGHDN and CDR2 FVKESK come from the germline V gene. V lost 1 base and J lost 5, with 13 bases in between. This CDR3 has 15 residues. The CDR3 is CASSQVLGREDTQYF. CDR3 sequence (DNA): TGTGCCAGCAGCCAAGTTTTAGGCAGGGAAGATACGCAGTATTTT. The variable domain in full, completed from reference TRBV14 and TRBJ2-3, reads EAGVTQFPSHSVIEKGQTVTLRCDPISGHDNLYWYRRVMGKEIKFLLHFVKESKQDESGMPNNRFLAERTGGTYSTLKVQPAELEDSGVYFCASSQVLGREDTQYFGPGTRLTVL.

By frequency in the sample, this clone is medium-sized. This chain links TRBV7-9 with TRBJ2-6; a weak D match, TRBD2 (5 bases). The CDR3 covers 15 residues. Germline lookup yields CDR1 SEHNR and CDR2 FQNEAQ (reference sequence). Trimming removed 6 bases from V and 5 bases from J, with 14 bases in between. The CDR3 bases are TGTGCCAGCAGACCGAGGGTTGGTAGGGCCAACGTCCTGACTTTC. Its protein product is CASRPRVGRANVLTF.

This clone qualifies as medium-sized (0.01 to 0.1%). V is TRBV27 and J is TRBJ1-1; D not resolved. Trimming removed 0 bases from V and 0 bases from J, with 5 bases in between. The CDR3 runs 14 residues. Germline CDR1 reads MNHEY; CDR2 reads SMNVEV (reference sequence). This CDR3 is CASSLSFMNTEAFF. CDR3 coding DNA: TGTGCCAGCAGTTTATCGTTCATGAACACTGAAGCTTTCTTT.

This clone is labeled medium-sized. This chain links TRBV18 with TRBJ1-1, with D possibly TRBD1 on 6 matching bases. The CDR3 covers 14 residues. The germline V gene encodes CDR1 KGHSH and CDR2 LQKENI. Between the trimmed V and J ends, which lost 4 bases and 0 bases, there was a span of 9 bases. CDR3 nucleotides: TGTGCCAGCTCACTGGACAGATTGAACACTGAAGCTTTCTTT. This codes for CASSLDRLNTEAFF. Combining the CDR3 with reference TRBV18 and TRBJ1-1 gives the whole variable domain NAGVMQNPRHLVRRRGQEARLRCSPMKGHSHVYWYRQLPEEGLKFMVYLQKENIIDESGMPKERFSAEFPKEGPSILRIQQVVRGDSAAYFCASSLDRLNTEAFFGQGTRLTVV.

This clone was seen repeatedly, ten times or more. The V gene is TRBV29-1, the J gene TRBJ2-7, with D perhaps given as TRBD1 or TRBD2 (5 bases each). This CDR3 has 13 residues. Germline CDR1 SQVTM, CDR2 ANQGSEA. Deletions cut 7 bases from V and 5 bases from J, with 18 bases between. In DNA form, the CDR3 reads TGCAGCGCCACCCGGGACCCCGAGGACGAGCAGTACTTC. Its protein is CSATRDPEDEQYF.

By proportion, this clone is medium-sized. V and J are TRBV20-1 and TRBJ1-6; TRBD1 might be the D (5 bases). Germline V lookup: CDR1 DFQATT, CDR2 SNEGSKA (reference sequence). The CDR3 extends over 12 amino acids. V was trimmed by 3 bases and J by 7 bases, leaving 7 bases between them. CDR3 sequence: CSASRVNSPLHF. The CDR3 bases are TGCAGTGCTAGCAGGGTCAATTCACCCCTCCACTTT.

This clone has just a few counts. This sequence joins TRBV5-1 and TRBJ2-1, with D tentatively TRBD1 (6 bases). The germline V gene has CDR1 SGHRS and CDR2 YFSETQ. V was shortened by 0 bases and J by 0 bases, with 13 bases between the two germline ends. CDR3 size: 17 residues. The CDR3 loop reads CASSLVNRELSYNEQFF. In DNA form, the CDR3 reads TGCGCCAGCAGCTTGGTAAACAGGGAACTCTCCTACAATGAGCAGTTCTTC.

In its sample, this clone was seen many times. The rearrangement joins TRBV4-1 to TRBJ1-4; D is ambiguous. This CDR3 is built from 16 residues. Trimming removed 2 bases at V and 0 bases at J, with 10 bases between. Germline CDR1 MGHRA, CDR2 YSYEKL. CDR3 coding DNA: TGCGCCAGCAGCCAACCTAATCGGCCAACTAATGAAAAACTGTTTTTT. This codes for CASSQPNRPTNEKLFF.

This clone was detected ten times or more. V and J are TRBV3-1 and TRBJ1-1; 9 nucleotides match TRBD1. This CDR3 is 14 amino acids long. Germline-derived CDR1 and CDR2 are LGHDT and YNNKEL (reference sequence). V gave up 4 bases and J gave up 7 bases; unmatched junction bases: 7. The CDR3 sequence: CASSRGQGGREAFF. As DNA, the CDR3 is TGTGCCAGCAGCCGGGGACAGGGAGGCCGTGAAGCTTTCTTT.

There are many counts of this clone. CDR3 DNA sequence: TGCAGTGCTACCGTACAGGGTTATAATTCACCCCTCCACTTT. Protein: CSATVQGYNSPLHF. The rearrangement joins TRBV20-1 to TRBJ1-6; maybe TRBD1 (6 bases). This CDR3 comprises 14 residues. Germline-derived CDR1 and CDR2 are DFQATT and SNEGSKA (reference sequence). V was pared by 4 bases and J by 4 bases, with 11 bases between.

This clone was recorded at least ten times. A much larger clone lies one base from this, so it may be a read error. The chain is built from TRBV6-6 and TRBJ1-5; D is undetermined. The CDR3 consists of 15 residues. CDR1 and CDR2 from the germline V gene are MNHNY and SVGAGI (reference sequence). The CDR3 bases are TGTGCCAGCGGTTACGGGCAGTATAGCAATCAGCCCCAGCATTTT. Amino acid sequence: CASGYGQYSNQPQHF.

This clone is judged medium-sized. The same CDR3 can be traced to other DNA sequences in this sample. The J gene is TRBJ1-2, the V gene TRBV15, with a tentative D call TRBD1 (6 bases). CDR1 and CDR2 (germline): LNHNV, YYDKDF (reference sequence). V was cut by 0 bases and J by 0 bases, with 11 bases left in between. This CDR3 has 16 amino acids. Written as DNA, the CDR3 is TGTGCCACCAGCAGAGAACCGTGGGACACTAACTATGGCTACACCTTC. Residues: CATSREPWDTNYGYTF.

This clone is medium-sized (0.01 to 0.1%). The genes are TRBV5-1 and TRBJ2-3, with D possibly matching TRBD2 (5 bases). This CDR3 comprises 13 residues. Trimming shortened V by 3 bases and J by 6 bases, and 11 bases separated the two germline ends. CDR1 and CDR2 from the germline V gene are SGHRS and YFSETQ. The CDR3 DNA is TGCGCCAGCAGCTGGACCCGAGGGGATACGCAGTATTTT. This gives the protein CASSWTRGDTQYF.

The sample holds many counts of this clone. The chain uses TRBV7-9 and TRBJ1-1; TRBD1 matches at 7 bases. The germline gives CDR1 SEHNR, CDR2 FQNEAQ (reference sequence). CDR3 length equals 14 residues. The V and J ends lost 1 base and 1 base, in that order; junction bases with no gene match: 0. CDR3 sequence: CASSLGTGNTEAFF. The CDR3 DNA reads TGTGCCAGCAGCTTAGGGACAGGGAACACTGAAGCTTTCTTT.

This clone was detected ten times or more. The rearrangement uses TRBV5-6 and TRBJ1-2; no firm D call. Germline V gene data show CDR1 as SGHDT and CDR2 as YYEEEE. Deletions cut 2 bases from V and 8 bases from J, with 7 bases between. This CDR3 has 11 residues. CDR3 protein: CASSFQRGYTF. The CDR3 DNA sequence: TGTGCCAGCAGCTTCCAGCGGGGCTACACCTTC.

The rearrangement uses TRBV28 and TRBJ1-2; 8 bases are a match to TRBD1. With V trimmed by 6 bases and J by 7 bases, 13 bases remained unmatched. The length of the CDR3 is 15 residues. The germline V gene encodes CDR1 MDHEN and CDR2 SYDVKM. The DNA for the CDR3 is TGTGCCAGCAGGACGGGACAGGTCGGTAAGGGTGGCTACACCTTC. It specifies CASRTGQVGKGGYTF.

In its sample, this clone is medium-sized. The chain employs TRBV6-5 and TRBJ2-3, with 8 nucleotides matching TRBD1. Losses at the gene ends were 0 bases for V and 0 bases for J; bases not matched to a gene: 8. Germline V gives CDR1 MNHEY, CDR2 SVGAGI. The CDR3 is made up of 18 amino acids. The CDR3 coding sequence is TGTGCCAGCAGTTACTCGGGGGGACAGGTTTCTAGCACAGATACGCAGTATTTT. This encodes CASSYSGGQVSSTDTQYF.

This clone was seen at least ten times. This rearrangement joins TRBV9 to TRBJ2-7; D is unclear. Germline CDR1 SGDLS, CDR2 YYNGEE. V shed 4 bases and J shed 5 bases, with 16 bases lying between them. The CDR3 extends over 14 amino acids. The CDR3 sequence: CASSPQSTPDEQYF. The DNA for the CDR3 is TGTGCCAGCAGCCCTCAGTCAACTCCCGACGAGCAGTACTTC.